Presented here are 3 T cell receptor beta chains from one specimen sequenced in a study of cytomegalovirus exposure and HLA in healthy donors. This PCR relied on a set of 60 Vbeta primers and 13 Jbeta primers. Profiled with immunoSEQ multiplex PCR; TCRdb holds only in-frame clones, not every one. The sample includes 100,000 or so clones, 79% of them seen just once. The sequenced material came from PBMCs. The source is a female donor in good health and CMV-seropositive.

CDR3 sequence: CASSLDDDDSASWPQHF. Written as DNA, the CDR3 is TGTGCCAGCAGCTTGGACGACGATGACAGCGCAAGTTGGCCCCAGCATTTT. V is TRBV5-5 and J is TRBJ1-5, with D perhaps TRBD1 (5 bases). Germline V gives CDR1 SGHKS, CDR2 YYEKEE (reference sequence). This CDR3 has 17 amino acids. V was pared by 0 bases and J by 9 bases, with 22 bases between.

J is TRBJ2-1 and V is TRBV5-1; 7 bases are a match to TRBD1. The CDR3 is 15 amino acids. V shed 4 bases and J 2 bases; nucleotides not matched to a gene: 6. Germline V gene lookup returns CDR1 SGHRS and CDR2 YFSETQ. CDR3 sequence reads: CASSGHTGAYNEQFF. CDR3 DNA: TGCGCCAGCAGCGGACATACAGGGGCCTACAATGAGCAGTTCTTC.

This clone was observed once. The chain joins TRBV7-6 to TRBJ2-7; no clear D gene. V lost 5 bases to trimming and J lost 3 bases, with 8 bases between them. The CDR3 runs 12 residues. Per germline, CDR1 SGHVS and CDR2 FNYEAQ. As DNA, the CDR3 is TGTGCCAGCAGCCCAGGTTTCTACGAGCAGTACTTC. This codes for CASSPGFYEQYF.